The clone carrying this T cell receptor (beta chain) showed up just a few times. This record comes from a study of immune characterization of retroperitoneal liposarcoma. The CDR3 extends over 15 amino acids. Deletions cut 4 bases from V and 10 bases from J, with 20 bases between. Germline V gene sequence: CDR1 ENHRY, CDR2 SYGVKD. TCRdb processed the PCR reads anew with MiXCR; each CDR3 protein has one entry. The sample yields under 11,000 distinct CDR3 sequences, 25% to 30% seen once. The chain has TRBV10-3 and TRBJ2-1, with D maybe TRBD1 (5 bases). The sample comprised tumor tissue. This clonotype was sampled from a male donor with retroperitoneal liposarcoma. CDR3 sequence: CAISVLRQGTYEQFF. The CDR3 bases are TGTGCCATCAGTGTATTAAGGCAGGGCACCTACGAGCAGTTCTTC.